The entry that follows covers one TCR beta chain sequence. The record originates from a study of blood T cell repertoires in COVID-19. About the study: From the United States, Italy and Spain came samples of acute and convalescent COVID-19. Sources were T cells, B-cell-depleted T cells, or PBMCs; the material itself was cDNA or gDNA.

Original processing methods: The assay estimated nucleated cells by amplifying reference gene primers. Profiled with immunoSEQ multiplex PCR; TCRdb holds only in-frame clones, not every one. V and J calls and clone size are as listed in that table; D and trimming were resolved from the DNA. The data show about 200,000 clones, around nine tenths seen once. The sequencing input was peripheral blood. This sequence originates from a young man with active or convalescent COVID-19.

The CDR3 DNA follows: TGTGCCAGTTTTGAGGGGAACACCGGGGAGCTGTTTTTT. This codes for CASFEGNTGELFF. The chain uses TRBV19 and TRBJ2-2, with a weak D call TRBD2 (5 bases). This CDR3 is built from 13 residues. The V end was cut by 8 bases, the J end by 1 base, with 8 bases between. Germline loops: CDR1 LNHDA, CDR2 SQIVND (reference sequence).